This T cell receptor (beta chain) was found in a study of brain T cells in children with intractable seizures. The germline V gene encodes CDR1 MNHEY and CDR2 SVGAGI. The length of the CDR3 is 15 residues. V lost 6 bases, J lost 0 bases, and 12 bases lay in between. The study's findings and limits: HCMV serostatus was not known, and viral specificity came from CDR3 similarity only. Pre-surgery blood may have been undersampled, hiding some clones.

Surgery cases with the highest brain T cell transcript signatures were chosen for sequencing. At least one anti-epileptic drug was given before surgery. Notes on this clone: The antigen is unknown.

Clones were sequenced by immunoSEQ multiplex PCR, and TCRdb holds only the in-frame ones, with some missing. Counted here are fewer than 150,000 clones, under 95% occurring once; the ten biggest clones make up 3.5% to 4%. The sequence came from a boy younger than two with hemimegalencephaly and intractable seizures. The sequenced sample was peripheral blood, obtained at surgery. The gene calls are TRBV6-5 and TRBJ1-5; D unclear. As DNA, the CDR3 is TGTGCCAGCAGCCCACACCGAGATAGCAATCAGCCCCAGCATTTT. This encodes CASSPHRDSNQPQHF.